What follows are 32 T cell receptor beta chains derived from one specimen sequenced in a study of HIV-infected patients and healthy controls. Roughly three months, about 14 weeks, into antiretroviral therapy, follow-up blood was collected. The repertoire came from unfractionated whole blood and reflected all unsorted peripheral T cells. Alpha and beta constant-region primers primed reverse transcription of approximately 500 ng RNA. Each of the alpha and beta chains got its own library through chain-specific third strand synthesis with indices. TCRdb re-called the 5' RACE reads through MiXCR, storing one row per CDR3 protein. This table has about 2,000 distinct CDR3 sequences, approximately 14% appearing once. Here the sequenced sample was blood, taken during antiretroviral therapy. The receptors were sampled from an adult with HIV infection.

This clonotype occurred once. A clone one base away is much larger, so this may be a read error. The chain recombines TRBV19 with TRBJ2-1; D is possibly TRBD2 (5 bases). Germline lookup yields CDR1 LNHDA and CDR2 SQIVND (reference sequence). This CDR3 contains 15 residues. Trimming pared 4 bases from V and 7 bases from J, leaving 17 bases between. Written as DNA, the CDR3 is TGTGCCAGTAGTACCAGCTGGGGAGACGGGAATGAGCAGTTCTTC. Its protein product is CASSTSWGDGNEQFF.

The sample holds a few counts of this clonotype. V is TRBV20-1 and J is TRBJ1-1; no reliable D call. The CDR3 is 16 residues long. V was pared by 0 bases and J by 0 bases, with 14 bases between. Germline V gene data show CDR1 as DFQATT and CDR2 as SNEGSKA (reference sequence). The CDR3 DNA reads TGCAGTGCTAGAGATTCTAGGGCAGCACTGAACACTGAAGCTTTCTTT. Its protein is CSARDSRAALNTEAFF.

The chain couples TRBV29-1 to TRBJ2-3, with D perhaps matching TRBD2 (5 bases). V lost 5 bases, J lost 3 bases, and 12 bases lay in between. CDR1 and CDR2 (germline): SQVTM, ANQGSEA. The CDR3 extends over 13 amino acids. CDR3 DNA: TGCAGCGTTCCAGCGGCCGGGACAGATACGCAGTATTTT. This codes for CSVPAAGTDTQYF.

This clonotype is labeled medium-sized. In nucleotides, the CDR3 is TGTGCCAGTAGTATAGCGAACAGCAACTATGGCTACACCTTC. Amino acid sequence: CASSIANSNYGYTF. This chain joins TRBV19 and TRBJ1-2; D not certain. V gave up 1 base and J gave up 2 bases, with 8 bases separating them. This CDR3 has 14 residues. Germline V gene lookup returns CDR1 LNHDA and CDR2 SQIVND (reference sequence).

Sample share makes this clonotype medium-sized. The CDR3 nucleotides read TGTGCCAGCAGTTACCGGGCTAGCGGGAGGGATGAGCAGTTCTTC. It yields the protein CASSYRASGRDEQFF. V usage is TRBV6-5 and J usage is TRBJ2-1; 12 bases are a match to TRBD2. CDR3 size: 15 residues. Germline loops: CDR1 MNHEY, CDR2 SVGAGI. J lost 8 bases, V lost 2 bases, and 4 bases had no gene match.

This clonotype was seen a single time. At one of its ends the junction is not consistent with the germline gene, which may arise from a read error. The V gene is TRBV7-2, the J gene TRBJ2-7; a possible D gene is TRBD2 (6 bases). In germline, CDR1 is SGHTA, CDR2 FQGNSA. This CDR3 contains 14 residues. The CDR3 DNA is TGTGCCAGCAGCTTGACTAGGACCTCATACGAGCAGAACTTC. It specifies CASSLTRTSYEQNF.

By sample fraction, this clonotype is large. The rearrangement joins TRBV6-6 to TRBJ1-1; 7 nucleotides match TRBD1. This CDR3 has 14 amino acids. Germline CDR1 and CDR2: MNHNY and SVGAGI (reference sequence). Germline trimming cut 7 bases from V and 1 base from J; bases unmatched to any gene: 6. The CDR3 reads CASTPTGQNTEAFF. The CDR3 DNA is TGTGCCAGCACCCCGACAGGGCAGAACACTGAAGCTTTCTTT.

This clonotype is labeled medium-sized. The genes are TRBV2 and TRBJ2-3, with 7 bases that match TRBD1. This CDR3 has 16 residues. Germline-derived CDR1 and CDR2 are SNHLY and FYNNEI. Trimming took 6 bases from V and 3 from J; bases not matched to a gene: 12. CDR3 DNA sequence: TGTGCCAGCAGGGAGAGACAGGGTTCGGGGACAGATACGCAGTATTTT. Protein: CASRERQGSGTDTQYF.

This clonotype was recorded a few times. The rearrangement links TRBV30 to TRBJ2-5; 7 bases are shared with TRBD2. The CDR3 length is 17 residues. Germline lookup yields CDR1 GTSNPN and CDR2 SVGIG (reference sequence). Trimming took 2 bases from V and 1 from J; bases not matched to a gene: 13. The CDR3 DNA follows: TGTGCCTGGAGTTTGCGCGGACTAGAGGGAGGCCAAGAGACCCAGTACTTC. Amino acids: CAWSLRGLEGGQETQYF.

In its sample, this clonotype is medium-sized. The chain combines TRBV12-3 or TRBV12-4 with TRBJ2-3; no definite D call. V was trimmed by 5 bases and J by 1 base, leaving 4 bases between them. The CDR3 length is 12 residues. The CDR3 DNA follows: TGTGCCAGCAGTCTCGGCACAGATACGCAGTATTTT. It translates to CASSLGTDTQYF.

As regards this clonotype: One junction end disagrees with the germline gene, perhaps due to a read error. The V gene is TRBV27, the J gene TRBJ1-6; 8 nucleotides match TRBD1. The CDR3 consists of 13 residues. Germline lookup yields CDR1 MNHEY and CDR2 SMNVEV (reference sequence). The CDR3 nucleotides are TGTGCCAGAAGGGCAGGGGGCGTTTCACCCCTCAACTTT. This translates into CARRAGGVSPLNF.

This chain uses TRBV7-9 with TRBJ1-1, with a weak D call TRBD1 (5 bases). Germline CDR1 and CDR2: SEHNR and FQNEAQ (reference sequence). The CDR3 has 13 amino acids. Trimming left V 6 bases short and J 1 base short, with 9 bases between. CDR3 nucleotide sequence: TGTGCCAGCAGTTCCGGGGGGAACACTGAAGCTTTCTTT. It specifies CASSSGGNTEAFF. Full variable domain (remainder filled in from reference TRBV7-9 and TRBJ1-1): DTGVSQNPRHKITKRGQNVTFRCDPISEHNRLYWYRQTLGQGPEFLTYFQNEAQLEKSRLLSDRFSAERPKGSFSTLEIQRTEQGDSAMYLCASSSGGNTEAFFGQGTRLTVV.

This clonotype is categorized as medium-sized (0.01 to 0.1%). The chain recombines TRBV7-2 with TRBJ2-7; 10 bases line up with TRBD2. Germline V CDR1 and CDR2: SGHTA, FQGNSA. This CDR3 has 14 residues. The V segment lost 2 bases and the J segment 6 bases; nucleotides outside the gene matches: 4. The CDR3 DNA reads TGTGCCAGCAGCTTAACTAGCGGGATACCCGAGCAGTACTTC. Protein: CASSLTSGIPEQYF.

This clonotype has only one observation. This may come from a read error, since a much larger clone is one base off. The chain combines TRBV12-5 with TRBJ1-5; D is ambiguous. Germline V gene lookup returns CDR1 LGHNT and CDR2 FRNRAP. The CDR3 has 11 amino acids. CDR3 residues: CASGSNHPQHF. The CDR3 DNA follows: TGTGCTAGTGGTTCCAATCATCCCCAGCATTTT.

For this clonotype: This may stem from a read error, because a much larger clone lies one nucleotide away. The chain combines TRBV6-2 or TRBV6-3 with TRBJ1-5; TRBD1 aligns across 8 bases. This CDR3 comprises 13 residues. Germline values: CDR1 MNHEY, CDR2 SVGEGT. The CDR3 spells CASNQQGVQPKHF. The CDR3 DNA sequence: TGTGCCAGCAATCAACAGGGGGTTCAGCCCAAGCATTTT.

This clonotype qualifies as large. This chain uses TRBV5-1 with TRBJ1-4; D gene ambiguous. Germline V lookup: CDR1 SGHRS, CDR2 YFSETQ. This CDR3 spans 15 amino acids. Trimming left V 0 bases short and J 8 bases short, with 14 bases between. The CDR3 sequence is CASSLGGPWKEKLFF. CDR3 DNA sequence: TGCGCCAGCAGCTTGGGTGGGCCCTGGAAGGAAAAACTGTTTTTT.

This clonotype is large (0.1 to 1%) by share. The rearrangement uses TRBV28 and TRBJ2-7; no reliable D call. The length of the CDR3 is 12 residues. From germline, CDR1 is MDHEN and CDR2 SYDVKM. The germline V and J ends were trimmed by 3 bases and 1 base, with 4 bases remaining between them. CDR3 nucleotides: TGTGCCAGCAGTTTCGGTTCCTACGAGCAGTACTTC. Amino acid sequence: CASSFGSYEQYF.

Comment on this clonotype: This sequence may be a read error, since a much larger clone differs from it by one base. The chain carries TRBV29-1 and TRBJ1-1; D is unresolved. The V gene lost 4 bases and the J gene lost 5 bases, with 20 bases spanning the gap. The CDR3 extends over 15 amino acids. Germline V gene data show CDR1 as SQVTM and CDR2 as ANQGSEA. The CDR3 here is CSVGNTPELETEAFF. DNA of the CDR3: TGCAGCGTTGGCAACACCCCAGAGTTGGAGACTGAAGCTTTCTTT.

V is TRBV30 and J is TRBJ2-3, with TRBD1 as a possible D gene (5 bases). The CDR3 runs 16 residues. Germline V gene sequence: CDR1 GTSNPN, CDR2 SVGIG (reference sequence). Trimming took off 6 bases at V and 0 bases at J, with 19 bases between the two ends. Written as DNA, the CDR3 is TGTGCCTGCGGTAAGGGGTCGAATCCTAGCACAGATACGCAGTATTTT. Amino acids: CACGKGSNPSTDTQYF.

The sample holds a few counts of this clonotype. J is TRBJ2-6 and V is TRBV6-6; D gene ambiguous. Germline assignment: CDR1 MNHNY and CDR2 SVGAGI (reference sequence). Between the trimmed V and J ends, which lost 0 bases and 0 bases, there was a span of 12 bases. The CDR3 is 18 amino acids. In DNA, the CDR3 is TGTGCCAGCAGTTACTCCCTCGCGAGCGTCTCTGGGGCCAACGTCCTGACTTTC. Translating it yields CASSYSLASVSGANVLTF.

This clonotype is categorized as medium-sized. V and J are TRBV12-3 or TRBV12-4 and TRBJ1-1; D may be TRBD1 (5 bases). Trimming removed 6 bases at V and 0 bases at J, with 20 bases between. This CDR3 region has 17 residues. CDR3 in DNA: TGTGCCAGCAGCCTAGGCGGTGGACACCCCATGAACACTGAAGCTTTCTTT. Protein: CASSLGGGHPMNTEAFF.

This clonotype was seen only a few times. V gene TRBV5-5 combines with J gene TRBJ2-3; D remains ambiguous. The V and J ends lost 3 bases and 2 bases respectively, with 10 bases between them. CDR1 is SGHKS and CDR2 is YYEKEE in the germline V gene (reference sequence). This CDR3 is built from 14 residues. CDR3 sequence (DNA): TGTGCCAGCAGCTGGGTGGCGGTCACAGATACGCAGTATTTT. It specifies CASSWVAVTDTQYF.

Within the sample, this clonotype is large (0.1 to 1%). The chain recombines TRBV4-3 with TRBJ2-7, with D uncertain. The CDR3 runs to 15 residues. Germline V gives CDR1 LGHNA, CDR2 YSLEER. Trimming pared 1 base from V and 0 bases from J, leaving 10 bases between. The DNA for the CDR3 is TGCGCCAGCAGCCAAGTGGCGGACCTCTCCTACGAGCAGTACTTC. Translation: CASSQVADLSYEQYF.

This clonotype is judged medium-sized. The rearrangement joins TRBV28 to TRBJ2-5; 7 nucleotides line up with TRBD2. J gave up 1 base and V 4 bases, and 3 bases lay outside the gene matches. CDR3 length: 14 amino acids. In germline, CDR1 is MDHEN, CDR2 SYDVKM. CDR3: CASSYGGSQETQYF. The CDR3 bases are TGTGCCAGCAGTTACGGCGGGAGCCAAGAGACCCAGTACTTC.

This clonotype was detected a few times. The genes are TRBV5-1 and TRBJ1-1; D is ambiguous. Per the germline V gene, CDR1 is SGHRS and CDR2 is YFSETQ. V shed 0 bases and J shed 4 bases, with 13 bases lying between them. The CDR3 has 15 residues. The CDR3 coding sequence is TGCGCCAGCAGCTTGGCCCGAAAAGGTGGCACTGAAGCTTTCTTT. Translating gives CASSLARKGGTEAFF.

Judged by abundance, this clonotype is medium-sized. This chain joins TRBV7-9 and TRBJ1-1; a weak D match, TRBD1 (5 bases). Germline V gene sequence: CDR1 SEHNR, CDR2 FQNEAQ (reference sequence). This CDR3 comprises 14 residues. V dropped 2 bases and J dropped 6 bases, with 13 bases sitting between them. As DNA, the CDR3 is TGTGCCAGCAGCTTAAGTCAGGGAAGCGCTGAAGCTTTCTTT. It yields the protein CASSLSQGSAEAFF.

This clonotype rates as medium-sized (0.01 to 0.1%). CDR3 bases: TGCAGCGTTGAAGGGTCGCCTAGCGGGAGTATCGATGAGCAGTTCTTC. Its translation is CSVEGSPSGSIDEQFF. The chain uses TRBV29-1 and TRBJ2-1; 10 bases are shared with TRBD2. Trimming cost V 1 base and J 8 bases; bases outside gene matches: 11. From germline, CDR1 is SQVTM and CDR2 ANQGSEA. The CDR3 totals 16 residues.

The J gene is TRBJ1-1, the V gene TRBV4-1, with D possibly being TRBD1 (6 bases). Trimming stripped 1 base from V and 1 base from J, with 13 bases between. This CDR3 has 16 amino acids. Germline V gene lookup returns CDR1 MGHRA and CDR2 YSYEKL. Written as DNA, the CDR3 is TGCGCCAGCAGCCAAGGGTCCGGGACAAGGAACACTGAAGCTTTCTTT. It encodes CASSQGSGTRNTEAFF.

This clonotype is labeled medium-sized. V and J are TRBV10-3 and TRBJ2-1; 11 nucleotides line up with TRBD2. From germline, CDR1 is ENHRY and CDR2 SYGVKD. J gave up 4 bases and V 10 bases, and 3 bases lay outside the gene matches. The CDR3 runs to 13 residues. The CDR3 sequence: CATWTSGYNEQFF. CDR3 nucleotide sequence: TGTGCCACCTGGACTAGCGGGTACAATGAGCAGTTCTTC.

Judged by abundance, this clonotype is medium-sized. In DNA form, the CDR3 reads TGCGCCAGCAGCTTCGCCGGACAGGCCCCCTACGAGCAGTACTTC. The encoded protein is CASSFAGQAPYEQYF. The chain joins TRBV5-1 to TRBJ2-7, with 7 bases identical to TRBD1. Losses at the gene ends were 2 bases for V and 2 bases for J; bases not matched to a gene: 7. From germline, CDR1 is SGHRS and CDR2 YFSETQ. CDR3 size: 15 residues.

This clonotype was seen more than once but under ten times. The chain links TRBV7-3 to TRBJ2-1; D is unclear. CDR3 size: 15 residues. Germline CDR1 reads SGHTA; CDR2 reads FQGTGA. Trimming took 0 bases from V and 9 from J, leaving 15 bases between them. CDR3 loop: CASSLTGDPWREQFF. The CDR3 DNA sequence: TGTGCCAGCAGCTTAACGGGTGACCCATGGCGTGAGCAGTTCTTC.

This clonotype was counted only a few times. This chain connects TRBV20-1 to TRBJ1-1, with 7 bases aligning to TRBD1. The CDR3 has 15 residues. The germline V gene has CDR1 DFQATT and CDR2 SNEGSKA (reference sequence). V lost 0 bases, J lost 0 bases, and 4 bases stayed unmatched. This chain's CDR3 is CSARDVRGLNTEAFF. CDR3 DNA sequence: TGCAGTGCTAGAGATGTTAGGGGGCTGAACACTGAAGCTTTCTTT.